This T cell receptor (beta chain) was retrieved from a study of T cells after yellow fever vaccination. Details on this clonotype: What it binds is not known.

It was through 5'RACE template switching that TCR cDNA was made, with a universal primer site and UMIs added. Each CDR3 protein gets one entry after TCRdb re-called the 5' RACE reads with MiXCR. Found here are 500,000 to 650,000 distinct CDR3 sequences, around 17% of them singletons; the top ten hold 17%. General study findings and limits: Post-booster samples contained most primary-vaccination clones (approximately 96% CD4, around 89% CD8).

This CDR3 is built from 14 residues. V shed 8 bases and J shed 3 bases, with 14 bases lying between them. CDR1 and CDR2 (germline): LNHDA, SQIVND (reference sequence). This TCR was sampled from a man between 18 and 29 years old who received the YFV17D yellow fever vaccine. The chain employs TRBV19 and TRBJ1-5, with a possible D match to TRBD1 (5 bases). Sequences were derived from PBMCs, sampled about 5 days after the first yellow fever vaccination. CDR3: CASYPGWVNQPQHF. In DNA, the CDR3 is TGTGCCAGTTATCCAGGGTGGGTCAATCAGCCCCAGCATTTT.